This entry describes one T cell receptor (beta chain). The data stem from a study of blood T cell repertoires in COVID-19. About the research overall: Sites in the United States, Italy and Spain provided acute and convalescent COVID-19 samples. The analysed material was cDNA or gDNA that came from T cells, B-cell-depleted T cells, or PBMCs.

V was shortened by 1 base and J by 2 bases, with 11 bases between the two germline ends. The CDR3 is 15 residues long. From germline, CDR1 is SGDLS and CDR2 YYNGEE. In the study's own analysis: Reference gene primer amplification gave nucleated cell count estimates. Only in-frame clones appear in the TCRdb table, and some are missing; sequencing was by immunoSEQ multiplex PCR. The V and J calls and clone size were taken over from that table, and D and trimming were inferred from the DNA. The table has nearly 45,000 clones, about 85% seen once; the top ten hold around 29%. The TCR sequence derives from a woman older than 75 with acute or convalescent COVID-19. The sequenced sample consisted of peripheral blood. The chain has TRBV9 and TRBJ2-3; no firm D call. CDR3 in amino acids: CASSVTGLVTDTQYF. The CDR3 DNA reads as TGTGCCAGCAGCGTAACCGGTCTCGTCACAGATACGCAGTATTTT. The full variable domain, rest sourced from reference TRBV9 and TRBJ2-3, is DSGVTQTPKHLITATGQRVTLRCSPRSGDLSVYWYQQSLDQGLQFLIQYYNGEERAKGNILERFSAQQFPDLHSELNLSSLELGDSALYFCASSVTGLVTDTQYFGPGTRLTVL.